Sequencing of this TCR beta chain was carried out in a study of glioma-infiltrating T cells after dendritic cell vaccination. Study details: Patients had newly diagnosed or recurrent glioblastoma and received dendritic cell vaccines.

All glioblastoma patients lacked an isocitrate dehydrogenase mutation. Amplification used 60 V beta primers and 13 J beta primers. Data came from immunoSEQ multiplex PCR; TCRdb stores just in-frame clones and leaves some out. The profile covers roughly 83,000 clones, with around 84% appearing a single time and 15% to 18% taken by the ten largest. CDR1 and CDR2 (germline): SGHAT, FQNNGV. This CDR3 has 17 residues. The J segment lost 9 bases and the V segment lost 5 bases, leaving 17 bases of the junction unmatched. The chain is built from TRBV11-2 and TRBJ2-5; 11 positions agree with TRBD2. The clonotype originates from a human donor with glioblastoma. Sequencing used blood, obtained before dendritic cell vaccination. CDR3 nucleotide sequence: TGTGCCAGCAGCCTCCACGAATGGACTAGCGGGTGGGATGCCCAGTACTTC. Protein: CASSLHEWTSGWDAQYF.